Listed here are 3 T cell receptor beta chains from one sample, sequenced in a study of shared clonotypes between healthy human individuals. Sequencing used immunoSEQ multiplex PCR; TCRdb keeps in-frame clones, though not all of them. The sample includes 1.4 million to 1.5 million clones, around 95% of them seen just once. The sequencing input was naive CD4+ T cells sorted from blood. As for subset: CD45RA+ positively selected. These receptors all stem from a man under 40 in good health.

This clone came up once. This sequence joins TRBV7-9 and TRBJ2-5, with 7 bases identical to TRBD1. The germline V gene encodes CDR1 SEHNR and CDR2 FQNEAQ (reference sequence). Trimming cost V 5 bases and J 3 bases; bases outside gene matches: 9. The CDR3 runs to 15 residues. CDR3 residues: CASSGYTGTEETQYF. Here the CDR3 DNA reads TGTGCCAGCAGCGGCTACACCGGGACAGAAGAGACCCAGTACTTC.

This clone showed up just once. This chain links TRBV7-2 with TRBJ2-7; D might be TRBD1 or TRBD2, each matching 5 bases. Germline lookup yields CDR1 SGHTA and CDR2 FQGNSA. Trimming stripped 5 bases from V and 5 bases from J, with 19 bases between. The CDR3 is made up of 15 amino acids. The CDR3 sequence: CASSNGGGRVNEQYF. DNA for the CDR3: TGTGCCAGCAGCAACGGCGGAGGCAGGGTAAACGAGCAGTACTTC.

A single count supports this clone. Other nucleotide sequences from this sample produce the same CDR3. The gene calls are TRBV6-5 and TRBJ2-7; D possibly corresponds to TRBD2 (6 bases). Germline CDR1 reads MNHEY; CDR2 reads SVGAGI. V was cut by 0 bases and J by 1 base, with 10 bases left in between. The CDR3 runs to 15 residues. The CDR3 sequence is CASSYSRGASYEQYF. The DNA for the CDR3 is TGTGCCAGCAGTTACTCGCGGGGCGCTTCCTACGAGCAGTACTTC.